Following are 9 T cell receptor beta chains from one sample sequenced in a study of blood T cell repertoires in COVID-19. TCRdb keeps only in-frame clones here, not all; method: immunoSEQ multiplex PCR. This table holds roughly 70,000 clones, about 69% found once. The sample taken for sequencing was peripheral blood. Receptor source: a man between 65 and 80 years old with acute or convalescent COVID-19.

The gene calls are TRBV18 and TRBJ1-5; 8 bases match TRBD1. Germline assignment: CDR1 KGHSH and CDR2 LQKENI. The length of the CDR3 is 15 residues. The trim removed 2 bases at V and 5 bases at J, leaving 5 bases unmatched. The CDR3 DNA is TGTGCCAGCTCACCATTTGGACAGGGTGATCAGCCCCAGCATTTT. This codes for CASSPFGQGDQPQHF.

The V call is TRBV28, the J call TRBJ1-1; 8 bases line up with TRBD1. The V segment lost 0 bases and the J segment 3 bases; nucleotides outside the gene matches: 0. In germline, CDR1 is MDHEN, CDR2 SYDVKM. CDR3 length: 14 amino acids. CDR3 nucleotides: TGTGCCAGCAGTTTATGGACAGGGGACACTGAAGCTTTCTTT. Protein: CASSLWTGDTEAFF.

This clone appeared a single time. The gene calls are TRBV29-1 and TRBJ2-3, with D possibly matching TRBD2 (7 bases). The CDR3 is made up of 13 amino acids. Trimming shortened V by 5 bases and J by 5 bases, and 14 bases separated the two germline ends. CDR1 and CDR2 from the germline V gene are SQVTM and ANQGSEA. The CDR3 bases are TGCAGCGTTAGGGGGGGCATCGGAGATACGCAGTATTTT. Translation: CSVRGGIGDTQYF.

This chain uses TRBV28 with TRBJ2-7, with 11 bases matching TRBD2. This CDR3 comprises 13 residues. With 4 bases clipped from V and 12 bases from J, the junction kept 8 bases outside the gene matches. Germline lookup yields CDR1 MDHEN and CDR2 SYDVKM. CDR3 sequence: CASSSRGTSGLYF. The DNA for the CDR3 is TGTGCCAGCAGTTCCCGGGGGACTAGCGGATTGTACTTC.

The chain is built from TRBV12-3 or TRBV12-4 and TRBJ1-2, with 9 bases that match TRBD1. The CDR3 is 13 residues long. Trimming took 6 bases from V and 8 from J; bases not matched to a gene: 7. CDR3 bases: TGTGCCAGCAGCCGGGACAGGGCTAGAGGCTACACCTTC. Residues: CASSRDRARGYTF.

The CDR3 nucleotides read TGTGCCAGCAGTTTATGGGGGCAAGACATTCAGTACTTC. Translated: CASSLWGQDIQYF. This sequence joins TRBV27 and TRBJ2-4; D is perhaps TRBD1 (6 bases). CDR1 is MNHEY, CDR2 SMNVEV, per germline (reference sequence). The ends were cut back, 1 base at V and 8 bases at J, with 9 bases in the middle. The CDR3 extends over 13 amino acids.

J is TRBJ1-2 and V is TRBV28; the D is unclear. Germline assignment: CDR1 MDHEN and CDR2 SYDVKM. Trimming left V 7 bases short and J 2 bases short, with 14 bases between. CDR3 length: 14 residues. CDR3 region: CASTPLAGNYGYTF. The DNA for the CDR3 is TGTGCCAGCACCCCACTGGCAGGAAACTATGGCTACACCTTC.

This chain uses TRBV7-3 with TRBJ2-2; D gene unclear. The CDR3 is 15 amino acids. Germline CDR1 is SGHTA and CDR2 is FQGTGA. V lost 1 base to trimming and J lost 6 bases, with 12 bases between them. DNA for the CDR3: TGTGCCAGCAGCTTAAAGTTAGCCTCCCCCGGGGAGCTGTTTTTT. Translated, it gives CASSLKLASPGELFF.

The chain employs TRBV9 and TRBJ2-3, with 8 bases matching TRBD2. V lost 1 base, J lost 5 bases, and 9 bases stayed unmatched. This CDR3 region has 16 residues. CDR1 is SGDLS and CDR2 is YYNGEE in the germline V gene. The CDR3 region is CASSVNDGRGGDTQYF. The CDR3 DNA follows: TGTGCCAGCAGCGTAAATGACGGGAGGGGGGGAGATACGCAGTATTTT.